This passage covers 4 T cell receptor beta chains from one sample sequenced in a study of blood T cells in healthy people across ages. It was with a sample-barcoded 5' primer and a J-beta primer mix that a second PCR of about 7 to 12 cycles was run. Each CDR3 protein gets one entry after TCRdb re-called the 5' RACE reads with MiXCR. Here the sample spans 1.5 million to 2 million distinct CDR3 sequences, roughly 50% being singletons. The sample was blood. These receptors came from a middle-aged woman in good health.

Details on this clonotype: A much larger clone differs from this one at a single base, so this may be a read error. V is TRBV28 and J is TRBJ2-4, with 7 bases matching TRBD1. The germline V gene has CDR1 MDHEN and CDR2 SYDVKM. The CDR3 extends over 11 amino acids. Germline trimming cut 6 bases from V and 13 bases from J; bases unmatched to any gene: 6. For the CDR3, the DNA is TGTGCCAGCAGCCAGGGGGACGTGCAGTACTTC. Translated, it gives CASSQGDVQYF.

The CDR3 here is CSATELTSGEEETQYF. The CDR3 DNA is TGCAGTGCTACCGAACTGACTAGCGGGGAAGAAGAGACCCAGTACTTC. The chain is built from TRBV20-1 and TRBJ2-5; 11 bases are a match to TRBD2. Germline lookup yields CDR1 DFQATT and CDR2 SNEGSKA (reference sequence). This CDR3 has 16 residues. V gave up 4 bases and J gave up 3 bases; unmatched junction bases: 10.

This clonotype has more than one count but fewer than ten. This rearrangement joins TRBV27 to TRBJ2-7; D is undetermined. The germline V and J ends were trimmed by 1 base and 1 base, with 5 bases remaining between them. CDR3 length: 13 residues. The germline gives CDR1 MNHEY, CDR2 SMNVEV (reference sequence). CDR3 in DNA: TGTGCCAGCAGTTTATACCAATCCTACGAGCAGTACTTC. Protein: CASSLYQSYEQYF.

The rearrangement links TRBV25-1 to TRBJ2-1; D ambiguous. Germline values: CDR1 MGHDK, CDR2 SYGVNS. Deletions cut 0 bases from V and 8 bases from J, with 11 bases between. CDR3 size: 14 residues. CDR3 region: CASSEYILFYEQFF. CDR3 DNA sequence: TGTGCCAGCAGTGAATATATTCTGTTTTATGAGCAGTTCTTC.